These 5 T cell receptor beta chains came from one sample sequenced in a study of siplizumab effects on memory and regulatory T cells. Sequencing was performed with immunoSEQ multiplex PCR; in TCRdb, only in-frame clones are kept and a portion is missing. This sample yields roughly 62,000 clones, of which about 92% are seen a single time; less than 40% belongs to the top ten. The sample taken for sequencing was CD8+ T cells sorted from blood. These receptor sequences come from a human donor in good health.

V and J are TRBV9 and TRBJ1-5, with D perhaps matching TRBD1 (5 bases). V was pared by 0 bases and J by 7 bases, with 11 bases between. CDR1 is SGDLS and CDR2 is YYNGEE in the germline V gene. The CDR3 is 14 residues long. CDR3 in amino acids: CASSVGRGGQPQHF. The CDR3 DNA reads as TGTGCCAGCAGCGTAGGTAGGGGCGGACAGCCCCAGCATTTT. The variable domain in full, with the rest retrieved from reference TRBV9 and TRBJ1-5, is DSGVTQTPKHLITATGQRVTLRCSPRSGDLSVYWYQQSLDQGLQFLIQYYNGEERAKGNILERFSAQQFPDLHSELNLSSLELGDSALYFCASSVGRGGQPQHFGDGTRLSIL.

The chain carries TRBV19 and TRBJ2-1; 11 nucleotides match TRBD2. J lost 5 bases, V lost 1 base, and 7 bases had no gene match. This CDR3 comprises 17 residues. Germline lookup yields CDR1 LNHDA and CDR2 SQIVND (reference sequence). The CDR3 nucleotides read TGTGCCAGTAGTATAGTTTGGCTAGCGGGAGGAAACAATGAGCAGTTCTTC. As protein: CASSIVWLAGGNNEQFF.

The V and J genes are TRBV7-3 and TRBJ2-3; tentative D call: TRBD2 (6 bases). The germline V gene has CDR1 SGHTA and CDR2 FQGTGA. This CDR3 region has 17 residues. V lost 0 bases and J lost 4, with 17 bases in between. The CDR3 bases are TGTGCCAGCAGCTTAACGTCCCTAGCGCTCCCCCCAGATACGCAGTATTTT. Its translation: CASSLTSLALPPDTQYF. The full variable domain, its missing parts supplied by reference TRBV7-3 and TRBJ2-3, is GAGVSQTPSNKVTEKGKYVELRCDPISGHTALYWYRQSLGQGPEFLIYFQGTGAADDSGLPNDRFFAVRPEGSVSTLKIQRTERGDSAVYLCASSLTSLALPPDTQYFGPGTRLTVL.

This clone was detected only a few times. The chain combines TRBV6-5 with TRBJ2-7; perhaps TRBD1 as D (5 bases). V was trimmed by 2 bases and J by 1 base, leaving 6 bases between them. CDR1 is MNHEY and CDR2 is SVGAGI in the germline V gene. The CDR3 spans 13 residues. The CDR3, as DNA: TGTGCCAGCAGTTACCGACAGTCCTACGAGCAGTACTTC. Protein sequence: CASSYRQSYEQYF.

This sequence joins TRBV7-6 and TRBJ2-7; TRBD2 might be the D (6 bases). Per the germline V gene, CDR1 is SGHVS and CDR2 is FNYEAQ. V dropped 1 base and J dropped 7 bases, with 11 bases sitting between them. The CDR3 is 13 amino acids. The CDR3, as DNA: TGTGCCAGCAGCTTAGAAGAGGCGGGGGAGCAGTACTTC. It yields the protein CASSLEEAGEQYF.